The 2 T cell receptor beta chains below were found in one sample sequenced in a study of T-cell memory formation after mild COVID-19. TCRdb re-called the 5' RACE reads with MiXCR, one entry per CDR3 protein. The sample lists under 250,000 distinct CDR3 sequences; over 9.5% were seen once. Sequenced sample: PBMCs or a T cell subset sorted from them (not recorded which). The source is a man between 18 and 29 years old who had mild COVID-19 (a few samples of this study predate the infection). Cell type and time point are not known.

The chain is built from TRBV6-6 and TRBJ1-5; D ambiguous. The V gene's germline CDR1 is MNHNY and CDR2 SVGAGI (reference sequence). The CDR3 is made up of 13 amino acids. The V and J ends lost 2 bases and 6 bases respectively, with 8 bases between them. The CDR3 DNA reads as TGTGCCAGCAGTTACCACAGTGGTCAGCCCCAGCATTTT. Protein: CASSYHSGQPQHF.

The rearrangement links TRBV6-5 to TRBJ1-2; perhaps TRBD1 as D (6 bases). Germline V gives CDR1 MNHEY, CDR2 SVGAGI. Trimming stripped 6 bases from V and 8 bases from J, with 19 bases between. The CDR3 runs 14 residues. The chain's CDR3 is CASRPTRGQGGYTF. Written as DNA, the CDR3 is TGTGCCAGCAGACCAACCCGGGGGCAGGGGGGCTACACCTTC.